The rows below give T cell receptor beta chains drawn from one sample of a study of T cell repertoires in cytomegalovirus infection. Using its own MiXCR run on the reads, TCRdb lists one record per CDR3 protein. The sample carries 500,000 to 600,000 distinct CDR3 sequences, 15% to 20% recorded once. Sequencing was performed on CD8+ T cells from PBMCs. The receptors stem from a human donor in good health (CMV status not recorded). Some clones in this sample may be carry-over from other donors' samples. The CDR3 runs from the conserved cysteine through the conserved F or W. The D gene is left open where the match is weak. Clone size is given for some rows only: seen once, a few or many times, or a class if the clone is expanded.

j_gene: TRBJ1-2; d_gene: TRBD1; abundance: many; v_gene: TRBV4-1; CDR3nt: TGCGCCAGCAGCCAAGCACAGGGGGGGGAGGATGGCTACACCTTC; CDR3aa: CASSQAQGGEDGYTF
j_gene: TRBJ2-7; d_gene: NA; abundance: NA; v_gene: TRBV4-1; CDR3nt: TGCGCCAGCAGCCAAGATACTGGCAGCACATCCTACGAGCAGTACTTC; CDR3aa: CASSQDTGSTSYEQYF
j_gene: TRBJ1-1; d_gene: NA; abundance: few; v_gene: TRBV27; CDR3nt: TGTGCCAGCAGTTTATTCGGACAATCAGAAGCTTTCTTT; CDR3aa: CASSLFGQSEAFF
j_gene: TRBJ2-3; d_gene: NA; abundance: NA; v_gene: TRBV28; CDR3nt: TGTGCCAGCAGTTTTCTGGGGGCATCTAGCACAGATACGCAGTATTTT; CDR3aa: CASSFLGASSTDTQYF
j_gene: TRBJ2-3; d_gene: NA; abundance: many; v_gene: TRBV27; CDR3nt: TGTGCCAGCTTAAGTCACGGGCGGGACACAGATACGCAGTATTTT; CDR3aa: CASLSHGRDTDTQYF
j_gene: TRBJ2-3; d_gene: TRBD2; abundance: few; v_gene: TRBV14; CDR3nt: TGTGCCAGCAGCCAAGAGTACAGCGGGAGAGGAGATACGCAGTATTTT; CDR3aa: CASSQEYSGRGDTQYF
j_gene: TRBJ2-2; d_gene: TRBD2; abundance: many; v_gene: TRBV6-5; CDR3nt: TGTGCCAGCAGGCCGACCGGGACTAGCGGTAACACCGGGGAGCTGTTTTTT; CDR3aa: CASRPTGTSGNTGELFF
j_gene: TRBJ2-7; d_gene: NA; abundance: NA; v_gene: TRBV19; CDR3nt: TGTGCCAGTAGTATAGAAGAGACAGGGAGGTCCGAGCAGTACTTC; CDR3aa: CASSIEETGRSEQYF
j_gene: TRBJ2-3; d_gene: NA; abundance: many; v_gene: TRBV5-1; CDR3nt: TGCGCCAGCAGCTTGGAGGCAGGGGTAATCACAGATACGCAGTATTTT; CDR3aa: CASSLEAGVITDTQYF
j_gene: TRBJ1-5; d_gene: NA; abundance: few; v_gene: TRBV6-6; CDR3nt: TGTGCCAGCAGTCACCCCGTGGGGTGGAGTCAGCCCCAGCATTTT; CDR3aa: CASSHPVGWSQPQHF
j_gene: TRBJ2-4; d_gene: TRBD1; abundance: many; v_gene: TRBV7-9; CDR3nt: TGTGCCAGCAGTTCTACCCCGACAGGGATAGCCAAAAACATTCAGTACTTC; CDR3aa: CASSSTPTGIAKNIQYF
j_gene: TRBJ2-5; d_gene: TRBD1; abundance: few; v_gene: TRBV6-5; CDR3nt: TGTGCCAGCAGTCCACGGGCCGGACAGGGAAGAGAGACCCAGTACTTC; CDR3aa: CASSPRAGQGRETQYF
j_gene: TRBJ1-1; d_gene: NA; abundance: few; v_gene: TRBV27; CDR3nt: TGTGCCAGCAGTTCCCTTCGAATGAACACTGAAGCTTTCTTT; CDR3aa: CASSSLRMNTEAFF
j_gene: TRBJ1-6; d_gene: NA; abundance: NA; v_gene: TRBV4-1; CDR3nt: TGCGCCAGCAGCGCAGGGTTTAATTCACCCCTCCACTTT; CDR3aa: CASSAGFNSPLHF
j_gene: TRBJ2-3; d_gene: NA; abundance: NA; v_gene: TRBV15; CDR3nt: TGTGCCACCAGCAGAGCCAGGGGAGATACGCAGTATTTT; CDR3aa: CATSRARGDTQYF
j_gene: TRBJ2-7; d_gene: TRBD2; abundance: few; v_gene: TRBV27; CDR3nt: TGTGCCAGCAGCAATAGCGGGGGCGGCTACGAGCAGTACTTC; CDR3aa: CASSNSGGGYEQYF
j_gene: TRBJ1-3; d_gene: TRBD1; abundance: few; v_gene: TRBV29-1; CDR3nt: TGCAGCGGTTACAGGGGATCTGGAAACACCATATATTTT; CDR3aa: CSGYRGSGNTIYF
j_gene: TRBJ1-4; d_gene: TRBD1; abundance: NA; v_gene: TRBV12-3/TRBV12-4; CDR3nt: TGTGCCAGCAGCCCTGACAGGGGTTGGGAAAAACTGTTTTTT; CDR3aa: CASSPDRGWEKLFF
j_gene: TRBJ2-2; d_gene: NA; abundance: NA; v_gene: TRBV6-1; CDR3nt: TGTGCCAGCAGGGAGGCCCCGGAGCTGTTTTTT; CDR3aa: CASREAPELFF
j_gene: TRBJ2-7; d_gene: NA; abundance: few; v_gene: TRBV20-1; CDR3nt: TGCAGTGCTAGAGATCCTGAAAGCTACGAGCAGTACTTC; CDR3aa: CSARDPESYEQYF